These 6 T cell receptor beta chains originate from one sample sequenced in a study of T cell repertoires in cytomegalovirus infection. TCRdb analysed the reads with MiXCR anew, one entry per CDR3 protein. The sample consists of some 100,000 distinct CDR3 sequences, about 22% of them appearing once. The sequenced sample was CD8+ T cells from PBMCs. These receptors came from a human donor in good health (CMV status not recorded). Some clones in this sample may be carry-over from other donors' samples.

This clonotype has a handful of counts. V is TRBV10-3 and J is TRBJ2-6; D gene unclear. The CDR3 totals 14 residues. V shed 3 bases and J shed 1 base, with 4 bases lying between them. The V gene's germline CDR1 is ENHRY and CDR2 SYGVKD. CDR3 sequence (DNA): TGTGCCATCAGTGACCTATCTGGGGCCAACGTCCTGACTTTC. It codes for CAISDLSGANVLTF.

This clonotype was seen at least ten times. CDR3 sequence reads: CASSLYRNQPQHF. The CDR3, as DNA: TGTGCCAGCAGTTTGTACAGGAATCAGCCCCAGCATTTT. This chain links TRBV28 with TRBJ1-5, with D possibly being TRBD1 (5 bases). The V end was cut by 3 bases, the J end by 4 bases, with 7 bases between. Looked up from germline, CDR1 is MDHEN and CDR2 is SYDVKM. CDR3 length: 13 amino acids.

In its sample, this clonotype was seen a few times. The chain's CDR3 is CASSQVEGDADGYTF. For the CDR3, the DNA is TGTGCCAGCAGCCAAGTTGAGGGGGATGCAGACGGCTACACCTTC. This sequence joins TRBV4-2 and TRBJ1-2; tentatively, D is TRBD1 (6 bases). The germline CDR1 and CDR2 sequences are LGHNA and YNFKEQ. The ends were cut back, 1 base at V and 8 bases at J, with 17 bases in the middle. There are 15 residues in the CDR3.

The chain carries TRBV4-3 and TRBJ1-5; D remains unclear. The CDR3 runs to 17 residues. CDR1 and CDR2 (germline): LGHNA, YSLEER. V lost 0 bases to trimming and J lost 3 bases, with 15 bases between them. CDR3 residues: CASSQDWADSNNQPQHF. In DNA form, the CDR3 reads TGCGCCAGCAGCCAAGATTGGGCAGACTCGAACAATCAGCCCCAGCATTTT.

This clonotype was detected a few times. The genes are TRBV28 and TRBJ2-5, with 8 bases fitting TRBD2. This CDR3 has 16 residues. Germline V gene lookup returns CDR1 MDHEN and CDR2 SYDVKM. V lost 1 base to trimming and J lost 3 bases; unmatched junction nucleotides: 7. The CDR3 nucleotides are TGTGCCAGCAGTTTATTCGGTCGGGGGGGGGAAGAGACCCAGTACTTC. Translated: CASSLFGRGGEETQYF.

This chain uses TRBV11-2 with TRBJ2-7; TRBD2 agrees at 11 bases. The CDR3 totals 15 residues. V was pared by 6 bases and J by 7 bases, with 11 bases of the junction left unmatched. The germline V gene encodes CDR1 SGHAT and CDR2 FQNNGV. The CDR3 nucleotides read TGTGCCAGCAGGCCAAGACTAGCGGGATCGAGGGAGCAGTACTTC. Translating gives CASRPRLAGSREQYF.